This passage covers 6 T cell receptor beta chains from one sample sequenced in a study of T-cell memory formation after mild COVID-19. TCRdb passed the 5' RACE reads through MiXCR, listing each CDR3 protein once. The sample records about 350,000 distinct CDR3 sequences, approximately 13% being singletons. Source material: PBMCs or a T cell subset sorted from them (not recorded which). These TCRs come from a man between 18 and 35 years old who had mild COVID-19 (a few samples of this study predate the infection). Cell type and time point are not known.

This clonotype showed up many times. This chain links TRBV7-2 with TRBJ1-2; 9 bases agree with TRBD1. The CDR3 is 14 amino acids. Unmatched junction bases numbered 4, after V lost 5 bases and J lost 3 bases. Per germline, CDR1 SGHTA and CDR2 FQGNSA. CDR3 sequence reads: CASSLGTGYYGYTF. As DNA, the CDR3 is TGTGCCAGCAGCCTGGGGACAGGGTACTATGGCTACACCTTC.

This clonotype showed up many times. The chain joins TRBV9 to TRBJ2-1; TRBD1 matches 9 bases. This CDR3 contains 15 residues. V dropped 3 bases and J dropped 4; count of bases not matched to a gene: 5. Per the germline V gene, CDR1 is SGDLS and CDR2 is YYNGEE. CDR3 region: CASSGMGQGYNEQFF. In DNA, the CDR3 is TGTGCCAGCAGCGGCATGGGACAGGGATACAATGAGCAGTTCTTC.

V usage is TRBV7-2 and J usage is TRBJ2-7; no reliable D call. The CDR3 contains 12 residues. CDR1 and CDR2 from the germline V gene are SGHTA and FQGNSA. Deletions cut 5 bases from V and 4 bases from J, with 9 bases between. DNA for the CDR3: TGTGCCAGCAGCAAGGCCCCTTACGAGCAGTACTTC. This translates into CASSKAPYEQYF.

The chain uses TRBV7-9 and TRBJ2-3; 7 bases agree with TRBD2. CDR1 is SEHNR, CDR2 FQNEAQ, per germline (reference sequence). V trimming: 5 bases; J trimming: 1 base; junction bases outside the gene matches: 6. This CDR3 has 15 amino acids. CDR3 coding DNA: TGTGCCAGCAGCCCGATGGGGGGGGGCACAGATACGCAGTATTTT. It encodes CASSPMGGGTDTQYF.

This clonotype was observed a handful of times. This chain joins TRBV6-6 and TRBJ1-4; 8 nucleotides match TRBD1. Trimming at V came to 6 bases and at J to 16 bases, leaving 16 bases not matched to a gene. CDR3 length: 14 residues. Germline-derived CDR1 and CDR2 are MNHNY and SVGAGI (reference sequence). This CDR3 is CASSLGTGAGFPFF. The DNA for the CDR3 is TGTGCCAGCAGCCTAGGGACAGGCGCAGGGTTTCCGTTTTTT.

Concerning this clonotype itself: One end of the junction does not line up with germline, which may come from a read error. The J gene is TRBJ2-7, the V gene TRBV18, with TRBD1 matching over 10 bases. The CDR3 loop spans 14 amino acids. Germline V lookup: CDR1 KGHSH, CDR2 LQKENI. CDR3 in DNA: TGTGACAGCTCACCTGGACAGGGGGACTACGAGCAGTACTTC. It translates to CDSSPGQGDYEQYF. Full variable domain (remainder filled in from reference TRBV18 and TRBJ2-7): NAGVMQNPRHLVRRRGQEARLRCSPMKGHSHVYWYRQLPEEGLKFMVYLQKENIIDESGMPKERFSAEFPKEGPSILRIQQVVRGDSAAYFCDSSPGQGDYEQYFGPGTRLTVT.